These 2 T cell receptor beta chains share one sample of origin, sequenced in a study of OX40 agonist ivuxolimab in advanced cancers. Produced via immunoSEQ multiplex PCR; TCRdb's table is partial and in-frame only. This table has around 56,000 clones, around 90% appearing once. This sample comprised CD4+ or CD8+ T cells sorted from blood, obtained in a trial of the OX40 agonist ivuxolimab. The receptor set was obtained from an adult with an advanced solid tumor such as melanoma, head and neck, liver or kidney cancer.

This clone was counted between two and nine times. J is TRBJ1-5 and V is TRBV19, with TRBD1 matching over 7 bases. This CDR3 comprises 15 residues. CDR1 LNHDA and CDR2 SQIVND come from the germline V gene (reference sequence). V was pared by 5 bases and J by 4 bases, with 8 bases of the junction left unmatched. In nucleotides, the CDR3 is TGTGCCAGTAGTGGCGGTGCAGGGGGAAATCAGCCCCAGCATTTT. Amino acid sequence: CASSGGAGGNQPQHF. Supplemented by reference TRBV19 and TRBJ1-5, the full variable domain reads DGGITQSPKYLFRKEGQNVTLSCEQNLNHDAMYWYRQDPGQGLRLIYYSQIVNDFQKGDIAEGYSVSREKKESFPLTVTSAQKNPTAFYLCASSGGAGGNQPQHFGDGTRLSIL.

This sequence joins TRBV5-6 and TRBJ2-7; 9 bases agree with TRBD1. The trim removed 2 bases at V and 1 base at J, leaving 4 bases unmatched. The CDR3 length is 15 residues. Germline CDR1 is SGHDT and CDR2 is YYEEEE. The CDR3 region has the DNA TGTGCCAGCAGCTTCCCGACAGGGGGGTCCTACGAGCAGTACTTC. Protein product: CASSFPTGGSYEQYF.